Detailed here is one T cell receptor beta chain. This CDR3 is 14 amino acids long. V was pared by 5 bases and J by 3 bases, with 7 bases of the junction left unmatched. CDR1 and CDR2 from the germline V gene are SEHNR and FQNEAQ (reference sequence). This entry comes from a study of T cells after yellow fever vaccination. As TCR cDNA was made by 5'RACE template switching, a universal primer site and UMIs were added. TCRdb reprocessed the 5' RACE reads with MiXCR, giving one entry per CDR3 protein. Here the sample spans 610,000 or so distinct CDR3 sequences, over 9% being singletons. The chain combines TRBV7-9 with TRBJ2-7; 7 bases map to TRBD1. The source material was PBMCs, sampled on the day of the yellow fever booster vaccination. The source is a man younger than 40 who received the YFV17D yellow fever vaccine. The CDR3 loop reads CASSRGQSIYEQYF. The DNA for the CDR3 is TGTGCCAGCAGCAGGGGACAGAGTATCTACGAGCAGTACTTC.